This T cell receptor beta chain was obtained from a study of cytomegalovirus exposure and HLA in healthy donors. Study conclusions and caveats: The authors later found HLA-associated TCR beta chains more clonally expanded than equally common others. Later analysis suggested most CMV-associated TCR beta chains were HLA-restricted. In the analysis, some V segments, TRBV6-2 and TRBV6-3 included, were excluded as indistinguishable.

PCR amplification relied on 60 Vbeta primers (plus 13 Jbeta primers). TCRdb's table, derived via immunoSEQ multiplex PCR, lists solely in-frame clones and lacks some. The sample contains 55,000 to 80,000 clones, 75% of which appear only once. In the case of this clone: Its antigen is not identified.

Germline-derived CDR1 and CDR2 are MNHEY and SMNVEV (reference sequence). This CDR3 comprises 15 residues. With 4 bases clipped from V and 5 bases from J, the junction kept 9 bases outside the gene matches. Sequencing was done on a sample of PBMCs. The rearrangement joins TRBV27 to TRBJ1-2; TRBD1 matches 8 bases. The receptor comes from a man between 60 and 75 years old in good health and CMV-seropositive. The CDR3 sequence: CASSSNPGGWYGYTF. The CDR3 nucleotides are TGTGCCAGCAGTTCTAACCCAGGGGGCTGGTATGGCTACACCTTC.